This TCR beta chain derives from a study of regulatory T cells in long-lasting Graves disease. The study, taken as a whole, reports: Preferential use of TRBV28, TRBJ1-2 and TRBJ2-5 was seen in persistent disease. Accuracy could have been hurt by small sample size.

Time point of the sample: persistent/refractory GD, antithyroid drugs over 5 years with positive TRAb. Researchers made the TCR library from RNA that was extracted from PBMCs. Trimming took 5 bases from V and 4 from J, leaving 15 bases between them. CDR1 is SGHAT, CDR2 FQDESV, per germline (reference sequence). The CDR3 covers 14 residues. At least ten counts were recorded for this clonotype. Antigen unknown. Relying on iRepertoire HTBI primers and Arm-PCR of CDR3 regions, the team built TCR beta libraries. TCRdb recomputed calls from the multiplex PCR reads with MiXCR, one row per CDR3 protein. The sample contains about 470,000 distinct CDR3 sequences, roughly 20% of which appear only once.

Source: peripheral blood mononuclear cells (PBMCs), taken when the disease was refractory, from a patient treated with antithyroid drugs. The sequence came from a female donor with Graves disease. This sequence joins TRBV11-1 and TRBJ2-7; D is possibly TRBD2 (6 bases). The CDR3 protein is CASSPTGSGYEQYF. The CDR3 nucleotides read TGTGCCAGCAGCCCTACTGGTAGCGGTTACGAGCAGTACTTC.